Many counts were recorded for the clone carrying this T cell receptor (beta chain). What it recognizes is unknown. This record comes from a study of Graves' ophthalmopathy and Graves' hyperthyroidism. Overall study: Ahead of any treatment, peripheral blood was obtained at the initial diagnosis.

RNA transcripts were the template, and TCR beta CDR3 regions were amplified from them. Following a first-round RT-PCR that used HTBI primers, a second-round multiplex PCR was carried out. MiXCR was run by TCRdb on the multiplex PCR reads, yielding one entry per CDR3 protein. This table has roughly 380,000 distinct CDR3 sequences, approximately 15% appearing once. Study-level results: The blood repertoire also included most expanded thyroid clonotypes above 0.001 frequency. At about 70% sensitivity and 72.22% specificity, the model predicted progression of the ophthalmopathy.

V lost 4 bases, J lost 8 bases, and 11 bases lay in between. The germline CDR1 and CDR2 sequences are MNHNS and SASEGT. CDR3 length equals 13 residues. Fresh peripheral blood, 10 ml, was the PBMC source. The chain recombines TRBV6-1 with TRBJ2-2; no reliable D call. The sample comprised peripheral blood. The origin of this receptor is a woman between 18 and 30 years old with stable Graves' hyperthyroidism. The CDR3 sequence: CASSATTTGELFF. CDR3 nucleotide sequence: TGTGCCAGCAGTGCGACCACGACGGGGGAGCTGTTTTTT.